Listed below are T cell receptor beta chains from one sample, sequenced in a study of blood T cell repertoires in COVID-19. Clones were read by immunoSEQ multiplex PCR, and TCRdb kept only the in-frame ones, dropping some. The data contain about 400,000 clones, approximately 84% of them singletons. Sequencing was carried out using PBMCs or T cells enriched from blood (not recorded which). The receptor set was obtained from a woman in her thirties who had recovered from COVID-19. The CDR3 runs from the conserved cysteine through the conserved F or W. D genes are given only for firm matches. Only part of the rows carry a size: once, few, many, or a class if the clone is expanded.

j_gene | v_gene | abundance | d_gene | CDR3nt | CDR3aa
TRBJ2-5 | TRBV29-1 | . | . | TGCAGCTGGGGGGAGAAAGAGACCCAGTACTTC | CSWGEKETQYF
TRBJ1-6 | TRBV4-1 | . | TRBD1 | TGCGCCAGCAGCCTAGGGGTAGGACAGGCCAATTCACCCCTCCACTTT | CASSLGVGQANSPLHF
TRBJ2-3 | TRBV3-1/TRBV3-2 | once | TRBD2 | TGTGCCAGCAGCCAGGGGACTACTCTCACAGATACGCAGTATTTT | CASSQGTTLTDTQYF
TRBJ2-4 | TRBV9 | . | TRBD1 | TGTGCCAGCAGCCCAGGGACAGGTTTGTACATTCAGTACTTC | CASSPGTGLYIQYF
TRBJ1-6 | TRBV27 | . | . | TGTGCCAGCAGTTTTGCAGACTACTATAATTCACCCCTCCACTTT | CASSFADYYNSPLHF
TRBJ2-1 | TRBV9 | once | TRBD2 | TGTGCCAGCAGCGGGTCACTAGCGGGGGGGTCCTACAATGAGCAGTTCTTC | CASSGSLAGGSYNEQFF
TRBJ1-3 | TRBV7-8 | . | . | TGTGCCAGCAGCTTAGAGAGCTCTGGAAACACCATATATTTT | CASSLESSGNTIYF
TRBJ2-7 | TRBV28 | once | TRBD2 | TGTGCCAGCAGTTTCAGCGGGATCTTGGGGGAGCAGTACTTC | CASSFSGILGEQYF
TRBJ1-4 | TRBV30 | . | TRBD1 | TGTGCCTGCACCATAAAGGGGGCTCTTGGTGAAAAACTGTTTTTT | CACTIKGALGEKLFF
TRBJ2-1 | TRBV7-9 | . | TRBD2 | TGTGCCAGCAGCTTATTATGGTACGGGGGGTACAATGAGCAGTTCTTC | CASSLLWYGGYNEQFF
TRBJ2-2 | TRBV5-1 | . | TRBD1 | TGCGCCAGCAGCTTGGCCTTCCAGGGGGCAACCGGGGAGCTGTTTTTT | CASSLAFQGATGELFF
TRBJ1-1 | TRBV19 | . | . | TGTGCCAGTAGTCTTCCCGACTCAAACACTGAAGCTTTCTTT | CASSLPDSNTEAFF
TRBJ2-1 | TRBV7-2 | . | . | TGTGCCAGCTCCTTGGGGGCTAAGCAGTTCTTC | CASSLGAKQFF
TRBJ2-7 | TRBV11-2 | once | . | TGTGCCAGCAGCTCCGCTGCTGAGTGGGAGCAGTACTTC | CASSSAAEWEQYF
TRBJ2-5 | TRBV12-3/TRBV12-4 | . | . | TGTGCCAGCAGCCGACAGGAACAAGAGACCCAGTACTTC | CASSRQEQETQYF
TRBJ2-7 | TRBV5-1 | . | TRBD1 | TGCGCCAGCAGCTTGGACTCGGGACAGGGGAGATTC | CASSLDSGQGRF
TRBJ2-1 | TRBV13 | . | TRBD1 | TGTGCCAGCAGCCCATCCGGGACAGGGCAGTTCTTC | CASSPSGTGQFF
TRBJ2-1 | TRBV12-3/TRBV12-4 | . | . | TGTGCCAGCGGAGGAATCAGGGAGCAGTTCTTC | CASGGIREQFF
TRBJ2-7 | TRBV7-8 | . | TRBD1 | TGTGCCAGCAGCACACGGACAGGGGCGACCTACGAGCAGTACTTC | CASSTRTGATYEQYF
TRBJ2-5 | TRBV7-8 | . | TRBD2 | TGTGCCAGCAGCCCTAACGTAGGACTAGAACTAAAAGAGACCCAGTACTTC | CASSPNVGLELKETQYF
TRBJ2-7 | TRBV10-3 | . | . | TGTGCCATCAGTGTGTTGGGGCCGAACTCCTACGAGCAGTACTTC | CAISVLGPNSYEQYF
TRBJ2-1 | TRBV14 | . | TRBD2 | TGTGCCAGCAGCCAAGCCCCCCAGCGGGAGTTAAGCAATGAGCAGTTCTTC | CASSQAPQRELSNEQFF
TRBJ2-5 | TRBV14 | . | . | TGTGCCAGCACTATGGGTAGCAGTCGTTGGGAGACCCAGTACTTC | CASTMGSSRWETQYF
TRBJ2-3 | TRBV4-1 | . | . | TGCGCCAGCGGGAGCTCAGATACGCAGTATTTT | CASGSSDTQYF
TRBJ2-5 | TRBV7-9 | once | TRBD1 | TGTGCCAGCAGCCCGGGACAGGGTGGGGAAGAGACCCAGTACTTC | CASSPGQGGEETQYF
TRBJ2-5 | TRBV11-2 | . | . | TGTGCCAGCAGCTTAGTACAGGGACAAGAGACCCAGTACTTC | CASSLVQGQETQYF
TRBJ1-2 | TRBV21-1 | . | . | TGTGCCAGCAGAAAACGGGACAGTGGCTACACCTTC | CASRKRDSGYTF
TRBJ2-2 | TRBV3-1/TRBV3-2 | . | TRBD1 | TGTGCCAGCAGCCCCCTACGACAGGGAACCGGGGAGCTGTTTTTT | CASSPLRQGTGELFF
TRBJ1-5 | TRBV10-3 | . | . | TGTGCCATCAGTGAGTCAGGGGTTCAGCCCCAGCATTTT | CAISESGVQPQHF
TRBJ2-3 | TRBV11-2 | . | . | TGTGCCAGCAGCTTAGAGGGGCGCCTGAGGGGGTCAGATACGCAGTATTTT | CASSLEGRLRGSDTQYF
TRBJ1-1 | TRBV11-1 | . | . | TGTGCCAGCAGCGTCCGACAGAGTGCTGAAGCTTTCTTT | CASSVRQSAEAFF
TRBJ1-2 | TRBV6-4 | . | . | TGTGCCAGCAGTGCAGGGAGGAACTATGGCTACACCTTC | CASSAGRNYGYTF
TRBJ2-3 | TRBV4-1 | . | TRBD2 | TGCGCCAGCAGCCAAGGGGGAGGGGATACGCAGTATTTT | CASSQGGGDTQYF
TRBJ2-7 | TRBV28 | . | TRBD2 | TGTGCCAGCAGTTTATCGGGGGGACCTACCTACGAGCAGTACTTC | CASSLSGGPTYEQYF
TRBJ2-1 | TRBV5-1 | . | TRBD2 | TGCGCCAGCAGCAGTAGCGGGAGGGCCGATGAGCAGTTCTTC | CASSSSGRADEQFF
TRBJ2-7 | TRBV28 | . | . | TGTGCCAGCAGTCGCCCAGCCGGGAAGGCAGTCCGCGACGAGCAGTACTTC | CASSRPAGKAVRDEQYF
TRBJ1-2 | TRBV10-3 | . | TRBD1 | TGTGCCATCAGTGAGTCGACGGCAGGAGGGGGCTGGGGCTACACCTTC | CAISESTAGGGWGYTF
TRBJ1-2 | TRBV20-1 | once | TRBD1 | TGCAGTGCTAGTAGGGACAGTCATGTTGGCTATGGCTACACCTTC | CSASRDSHVGYGYTF
TRBJ2-7 | TRBV11-2 | . | TRBD1 | TGTGCCAGCAGCTCGTTCCGGGACAGGGGTAAGCGGCAATCCTACGAGCAGTACTTC | CASSSFRDRGKRQSYEQYF
TRBJ1-3 | TRBV2 | . | . | TGTGCCAGCAGACTAAAGGGGCTCTCTGGAAACACCATATATTTT | CASRLKGLSGNTIYF
TRBJ2-3 | TRBV7-2 | . | . | TGTGCCAGCAGCCCAGGGGCAGATACGCAGTATTTT | CASSPGADTQYF
TRBJ2-1 | TRBV3-1/TRBV3-2 | . | TRBD1 | TGTGCCAGCAGCCCGAGCACAGGGGCTGGGTTCTTC | CASSPSTGAGFF
TRBJ1-6 | TRBV5-6 | once | TRBD1 | TGTGCCAGCAGCTGGGGACAGTATAATTCACCCCTCCACTTT | CASSWGQYNSPLHF
TRBJ2-5 | TRBV5-5 | . | TRBD1 | TGTGCCAGCAGCTCAAGACAGGGAAGAAGAGAGACCCAGTACTTC | CASSSRQGRRETQYF
TRBJ2-7 | TRBV28 | . | . | TGTGCCAGCAGTTCCCCGGACGAGCAGTACTTC | CASSSPDEQYF
TRBJ1-4 | TRBV5-1 | once | . | TGCGCCAGCAGCTTGGGGGGAGATGAAAAACTGTTTTTT | CASSLGGDEKLFF
TRBJ2-7 | TRBV7-6 | . | . | TGTGCCAGCAGCCCCCGGTCAGGCAGGGATTACGAGCAGTACTTC | CASSPRSGRDYEQYF
TRBJ1-1 | TRBV7-9 | . | . | TGTGCCAGCAGCTTAGGCAGGGATAAGTCTGAAGCTTTCTTT | CASSLGRDKSEAFF
TRBJ1-1 | TRBV19 | once | . | TGTGCCAGTAGTATTAAAAGAAGACTAACGAACACTGAAGCTTTCTTT | CASSIKRRLTNTEAFF
TRBJ2-7 | TRBV10-1 | . | TRBD1 | TGCGCCAGCATCCGGGACAGGGACTACGAGCAGTACTTC | CASIRDRDYEQYF
TRBJ1-1 | TRBV18 | . | . | TGTGCCAGCTCACCTAGGGATCAGGGGACCACTGAAGCTTTCTTT | CASSPRDQGTTEAFF
TRBJ2-7 | TRBV5-6 | . | TRBD2 | TGTGCCAGCAGTCATGACGTGGTTAGCGGGAGACGCGAGCAGTACTTC | CASSHDVVSGRREQYF
TRBJ1-6 | TRBV4-1 | . | TRBD1 | TGCGCCAGCAGCGGTGGGACAGGGTTTTCACCCCTCCACTTT | CASSGGTGFSPLHF
TRBJ2-5 | TRBV7-2 | . | TRBD2 | TGTGCCAGCAGCTCGGGACTAGCTGGAGAGACCCAGTACTTC | CASSSGLAGETQYF